This TCR beta chain is drawn from a study of blood T cell repertoires in COVID-19. Study overall: COVID-19 samples, acute and convalescent, were from the United States, Italy and Spain.

Method: immunoSEQ multiplex PCR; TCRdb's copy keeps in-frame clones and lacks some. The table has 65,000 to 90,000 clones, about nine tenths seen once. Trimming removed 1 base from V and 9 bases from J, with 10 bases in between. Germline V gives CDR1 SNHLY, CDR2 FYNNEI. The length of the CDR3 is 13 residues. This receptor was obtained from a man aged 50 to 59 with acute or convalescent COVID-19. The chain uses TRBV2 and TRBJ2-1; D is undetermined. The sample consisted of peripheral blood. The CDR3: CASSEGAKIEQFF. CDR3 nucleotides: TGTGCCAGCAGTGAAGGGGCGAAAATTGAGCAGTTCTTC.